Reported below is one T cell receptor (beta chain). These data are taken from a study of blood T cell repertoires in COVID-19. Whole-study context: Material from acute and convalescent COVID-19 was sourced from the United States, Italy and Spain. Sources were T cells, B-cell-depleted T cells, or PBMCs; the material itself was cDNA or gDNA.

Original methodology: Counts of nucleated cells, estimated from reference gene primer amplification, were obtained. Only in-frame clones appear in the TCRdb table, and some are missing; sequencing was by immunoSEQ multiplex PCR. V and J calls and clone size follow that table, whereas D and trimming were derived from the DNA. The sample lists around 260,000 clones, approximately 88% seen once, with about 9.4% in the top ten. The CDR3 length is 14 residues. Per germline, CDR1 SGHTA and CDR2 FQGNSA. Trimming at V came to 6 bases and at J to 6 bases, leaving 6 bases not matched to a gene. This chain connects TRBV7-2 to TRBJ1-5; 9 bases map to TRBD1. The specimen was peripheral blood. This receptor was identified in a woman in her 70s with COVID-19, enrolled during active disease. CDR3 residues: CASSPTGGPQPQHF. The CDR3 DNA is TGTGCCAGCAGTCCCACAGGGGGCCCTCAGCCCCAGCATTTT.